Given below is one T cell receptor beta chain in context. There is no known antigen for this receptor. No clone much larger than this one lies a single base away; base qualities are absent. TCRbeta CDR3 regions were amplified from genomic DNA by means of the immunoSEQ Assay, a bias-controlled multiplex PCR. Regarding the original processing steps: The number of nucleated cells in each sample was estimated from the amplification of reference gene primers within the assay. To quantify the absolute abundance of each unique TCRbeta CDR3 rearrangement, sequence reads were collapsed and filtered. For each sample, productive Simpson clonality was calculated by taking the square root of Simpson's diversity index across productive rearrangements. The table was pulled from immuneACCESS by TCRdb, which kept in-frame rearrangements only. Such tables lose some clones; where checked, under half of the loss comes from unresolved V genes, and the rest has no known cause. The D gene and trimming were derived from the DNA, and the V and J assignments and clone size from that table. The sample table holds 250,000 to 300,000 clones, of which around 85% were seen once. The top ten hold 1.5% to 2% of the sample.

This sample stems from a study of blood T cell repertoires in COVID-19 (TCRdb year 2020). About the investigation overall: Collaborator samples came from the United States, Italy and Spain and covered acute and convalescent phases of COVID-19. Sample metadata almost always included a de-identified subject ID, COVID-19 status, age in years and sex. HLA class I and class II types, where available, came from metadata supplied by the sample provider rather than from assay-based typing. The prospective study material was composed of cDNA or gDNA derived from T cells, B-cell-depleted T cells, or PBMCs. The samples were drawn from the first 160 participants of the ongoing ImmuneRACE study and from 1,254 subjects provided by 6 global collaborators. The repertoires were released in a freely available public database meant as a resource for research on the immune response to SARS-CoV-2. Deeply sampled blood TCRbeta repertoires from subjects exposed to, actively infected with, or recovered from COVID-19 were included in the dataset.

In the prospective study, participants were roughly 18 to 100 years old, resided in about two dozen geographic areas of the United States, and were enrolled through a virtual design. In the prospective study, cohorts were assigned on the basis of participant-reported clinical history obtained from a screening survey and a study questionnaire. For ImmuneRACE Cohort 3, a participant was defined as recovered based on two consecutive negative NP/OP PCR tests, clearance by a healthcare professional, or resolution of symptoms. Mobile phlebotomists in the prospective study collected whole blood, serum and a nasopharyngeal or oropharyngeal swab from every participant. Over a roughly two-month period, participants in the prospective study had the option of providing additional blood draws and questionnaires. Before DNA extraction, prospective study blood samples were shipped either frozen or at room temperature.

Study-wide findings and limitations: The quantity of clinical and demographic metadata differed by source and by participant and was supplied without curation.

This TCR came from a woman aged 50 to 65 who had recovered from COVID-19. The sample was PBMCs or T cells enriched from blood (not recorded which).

The nucleotide sequence is TGTGCCAGCAGTCCCGAGATTTATGGCTACACCTTC. It translates as CASSPEIYGYTF. The chain was built from TRBV6-5 and TRBJ1-2, with the D segment identity uncertain. CDR1 is given as MNHEY and CDR2 as SVGAGI, both from the germline V gene. The CDR3 covers 12 residues, taking in both the cysteine and the phenylalanine. Only the CDR3 DNA stays, 36 bases, in frame from base 1. V loses 5 bases of germline sequence and J loses 5 bases, and the interval between the two ends is 9 bases.